This TCR beta chain emerged from a study of tumor-infiltrating lymphocytes in primary liver carcinoma. Study-wide results and caveats: Tumor samples exhibited a significantly greater top-250-clone fraction than blood samples (p = 0.039).

From 500 ng of total RNA, TCR beta-specific cDNA was reverse-transcribed using a constant-region primer. Three rounds of nested multiplex PCR with slightly modified ARM-PCR produced TCR beta libraries. A single record per CDR3 protein comes from TCRdb applying MiXCR to the multiplex PCR reads. This table holds about 210,000 distinct CDR3 sequences, approximately 64% found once. As for this clonotype: The antigen is undetermined. As the CDR3 is not closed by the conserved phenylalanine or tryptophan, this likely results from a read error.

Blood RNA came from unsorted whole blood; germline DNA was also extracted. Specimen: peripheral blood. The sequence derives from a woman in her sixties with primary liver carcinoma and hepatitis B virus infection.

The CDR3 DNA sequence: TGTGCCAGCAGTTTCGCTAGCGGACACAGTGAGCAGTTCATC. This sequence encodes CASSFASGHSEQFI. This chain links TRBV12-3 or TRBV12-4 with TRBJ2-1, with 7 bases fitting TRBD2. With 3 bases clipped from V and 9 bases from J, the junction kept 8 bases outside the gene matches. This CDR3 has 14 amino acids.